The entry below describes one T cell receptor (beta chain). Its cognate antigen is unknown. This specimen belongs to a study of siplizumab effects on memory and regulatory T cells. Regarding the study as a whole: Siplizumab caused a significant drop in alloreactive sequences traceable to unstimulated CD4+ memory cells.

The assay was immunoSEQ multiplex PCR, and TCRdb's table has in-frame clones only and misses some. Here the sample spans 100,000 or so clones, around 93% being singletons. With 4 bases clipped from V and 4 bases from J, the junction kept 7 bases outside the gene matches. This CDR3 comprises 15 residues. CDR1 is SGHTA and CDR2 is FQGTGA in the germline V gene. Sequencing was carried out using CD4+ T cells sorted from blood. The rearrangement joins TRBV7-3 to TRBJ2-3; 8 bases are shared with TRBD1. The receptor comes from a human donor in good health. CDR3 in DNA: TGTGCCAGCAGCTGGACAGGGCTTGGCGCAGATACGCAGTATTTT. This codes for CASSWTGLGADTQYF.